The 22 T cell receptor beta chains below were found in one sample sequenced in a study of response to subunit inactivated influenza vaccine. Using its own MiXCR run on the RT-PCR reads, TCRdb lists one record per CDR3 protein. The repertoire consists of over 150,000 distinct CDR3 sequences, with about a tenth occurring once and the leading ten covering 9.5% to 15%. The starting material was non-naive T cells sorted from PBMCs, obtained about 40 days after vaccination. The source is a man between 45 and 60 years old who received an inactivated influenza vaccine.

This clonotype came up a few times. The genes are TRBV7-8 and TRBJ2-1; TRBD1 matches at 11 bases. V lost 5 bases, J lost 5 bases, and 5 bases stayed unmatched. Germline CDR1 SGHVS, CDR2 FQNEAQ. The CDR3 runs to 15 residues. The CDR3 DNA is TGTGCCAGCAGCCGGGACAGGGGGAGGGACAATGAGCAGTTCTTC. Amino acid sequence: CASSRDRGRDNEQFF.

This clonotype turned up a few times. The chain combines TRBV20-1 with TRBJ1-6; D call uncertain. The V gene's germline CDR1 is DFQATT and CDR2 SNEGSKA (reference sequence). This CDR3 has 15 amino acids. V lost 3 bases and J 0 bases, leaving 9 bases between the germline ends. The CDR3 loop reads CSARAISSYNSPLHF. As DNA, the CDR3 is TGCAGTGCTAGGGCAATCAGCTCCTATAATTCACCCCTCCACTTT.

This chain uses TRBV5-1 with TRBJ1-6; TRBD1 agrees at 7 bases. CDR3 size: 15 residues. CDR1 and CDR2 from the germline V gene are SGHRS and YFSETQ. V was pared by 3 bases and J by 3 bases, with 3 bases of the junction left unmatched. Here the CDR3 reads CASSSGDSYNSPLHF. Here the CDR3 DNA reads TGCGCCAGCAGCTCGGGGGACAGCTATAATTCACCCCTCCACTTT.

The chain uses TRBV30 and TRBJ2-2; D not resolved. Trimming pared 0 bases from V and 6 bases from J, leaving 8 bases between. From germline, CDR1 is GTSNPN and CDR2 SVGIG (reference sequence). This CDR3 contains 13 residues. For the CDR3, the DNA is TGTGCCTGGAGTGTACGGAGCTCCGGGGAGCTGTTTTTT. Its translation: CAWSVRSSGELFF. Full variable domain (rest looked up from reference TRBV30 and TRBJ2-2): SQTIHQWPATLVQPVGSPLSLECTVEGTSNPNLYWYRQAAGRGLQLLFYSVGIGQISSEVPQNLSASRPQDRQFILSSKKLLLSDSGFYLCAWSVRSSGELFFGEGSRLTVL.

The rearrangement links TRBV7-9 to TRBJ1-2; D is undetermined. The CDR3 totals 14 residues. The germline CDR1 and CDR2 sequences are SEHNR and FQNEAQ (reference sequence). Trimming took off 3 bases at V and 1 base at J, with 9 bases between the two ends. The DNA of the CDR3 is TGTGCCAGCAGCTTGGGTCAGAATAACTATGGCTACACCTTC. As protein: CASSLGQNNYGYTF.

This clonotype was found many times. The chain has TRBV5-1 and TRBJ2-1; possibly TRBD1 or TRBD2 for D (5 bases each). The length of the CDR3 is 13 residues. CDR1 SGHRS and CDR2 YFSETQ come from the germline V gene. Trimming removed 3 bases from V and 9 bases from J, with 13 bases in between. The CDR3 DNA is TGCGCCAGCAGCTGGAATACTGGGGGTGAGCAGTTCTTC. Its translation: CASSWNTGGEQFF.

This clonotype was seen only a few times. The chain combines TRBV19 with TRBJ2-1; 12 bases align to TRBD2. The CDR3 has 15 residues. Germline lookup yields CDR1 LNHDA and CDR2 SQIVND (reference sequence). V lost 0 bases, J lost 7 bases, and 1 base stayed unmatched. The CDR3 DNA sequence: TGTGCCAGTAGTATAGATGGGACTAGCGGGAATGAGCAGTTCTTC. Translated, it gives CASSIDGTSGNEQFF.

The chain has TRBV7-2 and TRBJ2-7, with TRBD2 identical over 12 bases. The CDR3 totals 17 residues. Trimming removed 1 base from V and 10 bases from J; junction bases left unmatched: 14. CDR1 SGHTA and CDR2 FQGNSA come from the germline V gene. The CDR3 region is CASSLGVQRLAGGRQYF. The CDR3 nucleotides are TGTGCCAGCAGCTTAGGGGTCCAAAGGCTAGCGGGAGGGCGTCAGTACTTC.

This clonotype has a handful of counts. The rearrangement uses TRBV20-1 and TRBJ2-1, with 12 bases fitting TRBD2. The CDR3 runs 14 residues. Germline V gene lookup returns CDR1 DFQATT and CDR2 SNEGSKA (reference sequence). V dropped 6 bases and J dropped 6; count of bases not matched to a gene: 6. CDR3 in amino acids: CSAAGLAGLNEQFF. CDR3 nucleotides: TGCAGTGCAGCAGGACTAGCGGGGCTCAATGAGCAGTTCTTC.

V usage is TRBV12-3 or TRBV12-4 and J usage is TRBJ1-4; D not resolved. Trimming removed 2 bases from V and 7 bases from J, with 14 bases in between. The CDR3 extends over 15 amino acids. As DNA, the CDR3 is TGTGCCAGCAGTTTATCTCGGACTGCTGTTGAAAAACTGTTTTTT. Translating gives CASSLSRTAVEKLFF.

This clonotype showed up just a few times. V is TRBV7-9 and J is TRBJ1-5; TRBD1 aligns across 7 bases. J was trimmed by 1 base and V by 4 bases; bases with no gene match: 10. Germline V lookup: CDR1 SEHNR, CDR2 FQNEAQ (reference sequence). This CDR3 is 17 amino acids long. The CDR3 DNA reads as TGTGCCAGCAGCTCCTCGACAGGGATTAGAAGCAATCAGCCCCAGCATTTT. It is translated as CASSSSTGIRSNQPQHF.

The J gene is TRBJ1-6, the V gene TRBV20-1, with D perhaps TRBD1 (6 bases). V was clipped by 0 bases and J by 8 bases, with 11 bases between them. The CDR3 has 14 residues. Germline loops: CDR1 DFQATT, CDR2 SNEGSKA (reference sequence). DNA for the CDR3: TGCAGTGCTAGAGATACAGGGTGGGATTCACCCCTCCACTTT. Its protein product is CSARDTGWDSPLHF.

This clonotype turned up a few times. J is TRBJ2-7 and V is TRBV3-1; D assignment may be TRBD1 or TRBD2 (5 bases each). Germline CDR1 reads LGHDT; CDR2 reads YNNKEL (reference sequence). V gave up 4 bases and J gave up 6 bases, with 19 bases separating them. The CDR3 sequence is 15 residues long. CDR3 DNA: TGTGCCAGCAGCCGGTCGGGACCCGCGGGCGGCGAGCAGTACTTC. Its translation: CASSRSGPAGGEQYF.

This clonotype was recorded many times. The chain carries TRBV29-1 and TRBJ2-1, with D possibly called TRBD1 or TRBD2 (5 bases each). From germline, CDR1 is SQVTM and CDR2 ANQGSEA. The CDR3 loop spans 14 amino acids. Trimming removed 7 bases from V and 2 bases from J, with 15 bases in between. The CDR3 DNA reads TGCAGCGGAGGGGCCGGGAACCCCTACAATGAGCAGTTCTTC. Translation: CSGGAGNPYNEQFF.

The genes are TRBV12-3 or TRBV12-4 and TRBJ1-5; the D gene is possibly TRBD1 (5 bases). The length of the CDR3 is 15 residues. V gave up 4 bases and J gave up 3 bases, with 13 bases separating them. The CDR3, as DNA: TGTGCCAGCAGTTATTCGGGACTCTACAATCAGCCCCAGCATTTT. Protein sequence: CASSYSGLYNQPQHF.

This clonotype appeared many times. The gene calls are TRBV10-3 and TRBJ2-1; the match to TRBD1 covers 11 bases. The J segment lost 7 bases and the V segment lost 3 bases, leaving 11 bases of the junction unmatched. This CDR3 has 17 residues. CDR1 ENHRY and CDR2 SYGVKD come from the germline V gene. The CDR3 region is CAISEPRGQGVTNEQFF. CDR3 nucleotides: TGTGCCATCAGTGAACCTAGGGGACAGGGGGTTACTAATGAGCAGTTCTTC.

This clonotype has at least ten counts. V gene TRBV7-2 combines with J gene TRBJ2-4, with 8 nucleotides matching TRBD2. The germline V gene has CDR1 SGHTA and CDR2 FQGNSA. The V segment lost 5 bases and the J segment 6 bases; nucleotides outside the gene matches: 12. The CDR3 covers 16 residues. The CDR3, as DNA: TGTGCCAGCAGCACTTCAATAGCGGGAAGGAGAAACATTCAGTACTTC. Amino acids: CASSTSIAGRRNIQYF.

This clonotype came up many times. The chain combines TRBV4-2 with TRBJ2-7; no definite D call. V dropped 0 bases and J dropped 3 bases, with 6 bases sitting between them. Germline CDR1 reads LGHNA; CDR2 reads YNFKEQ. The CDR3 has 13 amino acids. The CDR3 bases are TGTGCCAGCAGCCAAGATGGAATCTACGAGCAGTACTTC. Residues: CASSQDGIYEQYF.

V gene TRBV7-8 combines with J gene TRBJ1-2; maybe TRBD1 (5 bases). The CDR3 loop spans 15 amino acids. V was shortened by 2 bases and J by 8 bases, with 18 bases between the two germline ends. Germline CDR1 reads SGHVS; CDR2 reads FQNEAQ. The chain's CDR3 is CASSLIVRGDAGYTF. DNA for the CDR3: TGTGCCAGCAGCTTAATAGTGAGAGGGGATGCCGGCTACACCTTC. Full variable domain (outside the CDR3, taken from reference TRBV7-8 and TRBJ1-2): GAGVSQSPRYKVAKRGQDVALRCDPISGHVSLFWYQQALGQGPEFLTYFQNEAQLDKSGLPSDRFFAERPEGSVSTLKIQRTQQEDSAVYLCASSLIVRGDAGYTFGSGTRLTVV.

There are a few counts of this clonotype. The chain employs TRBV12-3 or TRBV12-4 and TRBJ1-5; TRBD1 might be the D (5 bases). V dropped 4 bases and J dropped 2 bases, with 9 bases sitting between them. The CDR3 totals 14 residues. The CDR3 DNA sequence: TGTGCCAGCAGTTATGCAGGGCGCAATCAGCCCCAGCATTTT. Translation: CASSYAGRNQPQHF.

This clonotype was counted only a few times. The V gene is TRBV27, the J gene TRBJ1-6, with 7 bases identical to TRBD1. The CDR3 totals 13 residues. Trimming cost V 5 bases and J 7 bases; bases outside gene matches: 2. From germline, CDR1 is MNHEY and CDR2 SMNVEV (reference sequence). CDR3 sequence (DNA): TGTGCCAGCAGTCAGGACAGGAATTCACCCCTCCACTTT. Its translation is CASSQDRNSPLHF.

The chain has TRBV27 and TRBJ2-5; tentative D call: TRBD2 (5 bases). V lost 7 bases to trimming and J lost 4 bases, with 16 bases between them. CDR3 size: 14 residues. Germline V gene sequence: CDR1 MNHEY, CDR2 SMNVEV (reference sequence). Here the CDR3 reads CASKKNLGGETQYF. The CDR3 DNA reads TGTGCCAGCAAGAAGAACCTTGGAGGAGAGACCCAGTACTTC.